This T cell receptor (beta chain) was captured in a study of type 1 regulatory T cells. About the research overall: This in vitro CD4 product, T-allo10, is enriched for Tr1 cells and alloantigen-specific.

One entry per CDR3 protein results from TCRdb running MiXCR on the reads. The data show 75,000 to 100,000 distinct CDR3 sequences, roughly 31% seen once. This clonotype was recorded a few times. The V end lost 6 bases, the J end lost 4 bases, and 8 bases lay between the germline ends. Germline values: CDR1 DFQATT, CDR2 SNEGSKA (reference sequence). The length of the CDR3 is 11 residues. This chain joins TRBV20-1 and TRBJ2-3; no definite D call. The origin of this receptor is a human donor in good health. The sequencing input was CD4+ T cells, either the whole sample or a sorted fraction (not recorded which). The CDR3 spells CSAIPSDTQYF. CDR3 coding DNA: TGCAGTGCCATCCCATCAGATACGCAGTATTTT.